The 16 T cell receptor beta chains listed next were all sequenced from one sample in a study of a mutant IDH1 vaccine in newly diagnosed glioma (dated by TCRdb to the early 2020s). The meaning of the sample's time point label: week 23, last vaccination. A 20-mer mutant IDH1 peptide at 300 micrograms in Montanide made up each vaccine dose, which was injected subcutaneously together with topical imiquimod. The library came from the immunoSEQ multiplex PCR assay. TCRdb holds this immuneACCESS table with in-frame rearrangements only. Some clones are missing; in checked studies, unresolved V genes explain under half, and the rest has no known cause. The sample table shows over 50,000 clones, and 84% are seen once. Clones ranked in the top ten supply roughly 14% of the sample. The antigens for these receptors are not known. The sequences come from PBMCs, collected from a glioma patient whose treatment included an IDH1 peptide vaccine. These receptors all come from a man between 18 and 29 years old with glioma.

The chain links TRBV2 to TRBJ2-5; TRBD2 matches 12 bases. Trimming removed 7 bases from V and 4 bases from J; junction bases left unmatched: 7. CDR1 and CDR2 (germline): SNHLY, FYNNEI. This CDR3 comprises 15 residues. CDR3 in DNA: TGTGCCAGCAAAGCGACTAGCGGGAGTGTAGAGACCCAGTACTTC. Translating gives CASKATSGSVETQYF.

The chain has TRBV6-6 and TRBJ1-1; D not resolved. CDR1 MNHNY and CDR2 SVGAGI come from the germline V gene (reference sequence). The CDR3 is 14 amino acids. Trimming took off 2 bases at V and 0 bases at J, with 7 bases between the two ends. CDR3 in amino acids: CASSYITVNTEAFF. The CDR3 region has the DNA TGTGCCAGCAGTTACATAACAGTGAACACTGAAGCTTTCTTT.

The CDR3 region has the DNA TGTGCCGCCGAGGGGGGGTGGGGCGGACCGCAAGAGACCCAGTACTTC. This sequence encodes CAAEGGWGGPQETQYF. The rearrangement links TRBV30 to TRBJ2-5, with D maybe TRBD2 (7 bases). Trimming stripped 8 bases from V and 2 bases from J, with 24 bases between. Germline CDR1 reads GTSNPN; CDR2 reads SVGIG (reference sequence). The length of the CDR3 is 16 residues.

V and J are TRBV19 and TRBJ1-6; D uncertain. With 4 bases removed from V and 5 bases from J, the gap between germline ends came to 6 bases. The CDR3 loop spans 13 amino acids. Germline V gene data show CDR1 as LNHDA and CDR2 as SQIVND (reference sequence). The CDR3: CASSNEDNSPLHF. CDR3 coding DNA: TGTGCCAGTAGTAATGAGGATAATTCACCCCTCCACTTT.

The rearrangement joins TRBV9 to TRBJ2-3, with 7 bases matching TRBD2. V shed 3 bases and J 0 bases; nucleotides not matched to a gene: 13. This CDR3 has 18 residues. Germline V CDR1 and CDR2: SGDLS, YYNGEE. This chain's CDR3 is CASSDPAGLADSTDTQYF. In DNA form, the CDR3 reads TGTGCCAGCAGCGACCCGGCGGGGCTAGCGGATAGCACAGATACGCAGTATTTT. The full variable domain, in which reference TRBV9 and TRBJ2-3 provide the parts outside the CDR3, is DSGVTQTPKHLITATGQRVTLRCSPRSGDLSVYWYQQSLDQGLQFLIQYYNGEERAKGNILERFSAQQFPDLHSELNLSSLELGDSALYFCASSDPAGLADSTDTQYFGPGTRLTVL.

The chain employs TRBV5-6 and TRBJ2-7; D is possibly TRBD1 (6 bases). The CDR3 extends over 14 amino acids. V lost 2 bases and J lost 2, with 11 bases in between. Germline CDR1 is SGHDT and CDR2 is YYEEEE. CDR3 nucleotides: TGTGCCAGCAGCTTTGAGGGGGAACCCTACGAGCAGTACTTC. Amino acid sequence: CASSFEGEPYEQYF.

The chain recombines TRBV27 with TRBJ2-1; 16 bases agree with TRBD2. Per germline, CDR1 MNHEY and CDR2 SMNVEV (reference sequence). CDR3 length: 15 residues. After removal of 5 bases from V and 12 bases from J, the junction contained 7 bases not matched to a gene. The CDR3 loop is CASSIGTSGRDGQFF. The CDR3 bases are TGTGCCAGCAGTATCGGGACTAGCGGGAGGGATGGGCAGTTCTTC.

The chain combines TRBV28 with TRBJ2-2; 11 bases map to TRBD2. Unmatched junction bases numbered 13, after V lost 11 bases and J lost 5 bases. The CDR3 spans 16 residues. The germline CDR1 and CDR2 sequences are MDHEN and SYDVKM. DNA for the CDR3: TGTGCCGCACGGCTAGCGGGAGGTGGGGTAACCGGGGAGCTGTTTTTT. As protein: CAARLAGGGVTGELFF.

This clone has just one count. The V call is TRBV27, the J call TRBJ2-7, with D perhaps TRBD2 (7 bases). The V and J ends lost 3 bases and 1 base respectively, with 13 bases between them. Germline CDR1 reads MNHEY; CDR2 reads SMNVEV (reference sequence). This CDR3 comprises 15 residues. The CDR3 DNA follows: TGTGCCAGCAGTTTGGGGACTACAGGGTCCTACGAGCAGTACTTC. Residues: CASSLGTTGSYEQYF.

The chain employs TRBV28 and TRBJ2-3, with D possibly TRBD2 on 5 matching bases. Deletions cut 3 bases from V and 2 bases from J, with 12 bases between. The germline V gene has CDR1 MDHEN and CDR2 SYDVKM. The CDR3 spans 15 residues. The chain's CDR3 is CASSFFLGNTDTQYF. In DNA, the CDR3 is TGTGCCAGCAGTTTTTTCCTCGGGAACACAGATACGCAGTATTTT.

The V call is TRBV27, the J call TRBJ1-5; 7 bases map to TRBD1. V dropped 2 bases and J dropped 2; count of bases not matched to a gene: 6. Germline V gives CDR1 MNHEY, CDR2 SMNVEV (reference sequence). The CDR3 totals 16 residues. For the CDR3, the DNA is TGTGCCAGCAGTTTAAGTCGCACAGGGGGCAATCAGCCCCAGCATTTT. As protein: CASSLSRTGGNQPQHF.

The chain employs TRBV7-8 and TRBJ2-5; 14 nucleotides match TRBD2. After removal of 5 bases from V and 5 bases from J, the junction contained 7 bases not matched to a gene. This CDR3 contains 16 residues. Germline V gives CDR1 SGHVS, CDR2 FQNEAQ. CDR3 protein: CASSLTGLAGVETQYF. The DNA of the CDR3 is TGTGCCAGCAGCCTCACGGGACTAGCGGGGGTGGAGACCCAGTACTTC.

DNA for the CDR3: TGTGCCAGCAGTTCCACAGGGGGCGGCTACACCTTC. Translated: CASSSTGGGYTF. The chain carries TRBV6-6 and TRBJ1-2; 9 bases map to TRBD1. With V trimmed by 4 bases and J by 8 bases, 2 bases remained unmatched. This CDR3 has 12 residues. Germline CDR1 MNHNY, CDR2 SVGAGI (reference sequence).

This chain connects TRBV19 to TRBJ1-4; 9 positions agree with TRBD1. Germline assignment: CDR1 LNHDA and CDR2 SQIVND (reference sequence). The junction had 4 bases not matched to a gene; V was cut back by 4 bases and J by 7 bases. This CDR3 has 14 residues. The CDR3 DNA reads TGTGCCAGTAGTAGGGACAGGGTGCCTGAAAAACTGTTTTTT. It encodes CASSRDRVPEKLFF.

V and J are TRBV23-1 and TRBJ1-1; 11 bases fit TRBD1. TRBV23-1 is an ORF for which the function is uncertain. The ends lost 2 bases at V and 4 bases at J; junction bases unmatched: 24. The CDR3 has 22 amino acids. Here the CDR3 reads CASSQRSPFWWTGGCLGTEAFF. The CDR3 nucleotides are TGCGCCAGCAGTCAACGTTCTCCGTTCTGGTGGACAGGGGGCTGCCTGGGCACTGAAGCTTTCTTT.

The rearrangement uses TRBV5-4 and TRBJ2-5; 10 positions match TRBD1. The length of the CDR3 is 15 residues. V lost 5 bases, J lost 2 bases, and 6 bases stayed unmatched. Germline lookup yields CDR1 SGHNT and CDR2 YYREEE (reference sequence). CDR3 nucleotides: TGTGCCAGCAGGACCGGGACAGGGGCGCAAGAGACCCAGTACTTC. This translates into CASRTGTGAQETQYF.